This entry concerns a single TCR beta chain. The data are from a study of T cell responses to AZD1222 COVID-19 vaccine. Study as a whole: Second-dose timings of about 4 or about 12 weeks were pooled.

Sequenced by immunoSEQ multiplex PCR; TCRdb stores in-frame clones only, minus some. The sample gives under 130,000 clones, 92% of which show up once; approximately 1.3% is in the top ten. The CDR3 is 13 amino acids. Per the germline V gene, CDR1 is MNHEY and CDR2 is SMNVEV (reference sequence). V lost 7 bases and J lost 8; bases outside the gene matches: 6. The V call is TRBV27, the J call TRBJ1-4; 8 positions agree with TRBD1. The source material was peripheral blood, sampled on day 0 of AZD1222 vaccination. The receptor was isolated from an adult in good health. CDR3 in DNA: TGTGCCAGCAACGGACAGGGAGAGGAAAAACTGTTTTTT. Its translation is CASNGQGEEKLFF.